This T cell receptor beta chain was captured in a study of cytomegalovirus exposure and HLA in healthy donors (dated by TCRdb to 2016 to 2017). In the study overall: An earlier analysis of more than 550 of the donors reported under 300 Gb of sequence data and some 110 million unique TCR beta sequences obtained from 150 million to 200 million T cells. Roughly 310 gigabases of sequencing data and approximately 85 million unique TCR sequences were included in an early release covering 550 to 800 HLA-typed donors. Among the roughly 400 genotyped donors, around 81% belonged to the genetic ancestry cluster associated with self-reported Caucasian donors. The study was designed to test whether signatures of past pathogen exposure could be identified by cataloging public T cell receptors. Using immunosequencing, the study profiled T cell repertoires from fewer than 850 subjects and related those repertoires to cytomegalovirus serostatus. Besides the first cohort of under 700 subjects, a separate validation cohort made up of 120 different subjects was used. To predict cytomegalovirus infection status, the study combined high-throughput TCR immunosequencing, statistical association of individual TCRs with disease status, and machine learning. To study patterns of TCR occurrence, a later analysis re-analyzed previously published TCR beta repertoires from under 750 donors and added high-resolution HLA genotyping. The later analysis used no new phenotypic data to find candidate immune exposures, relying instead on TCR beta sequences and their occurrence across donors. An earlier analysis of approximately 640 of the donors applied high-throughput TCR beta sequencing to assess whether each TCR beta V gene segment acted as functional or pseudogenic. Donor age, sex, ethnicity and CMV serostatus were collected together with the repertoire data. In a later genetic analysis, genome-wide SNP genotypes for about 55% of the roughly 670 donors were used, and that subset was treated as a discovery cohort. All discovery cohort repertoires had been generated on a single sequencing platform. HLA typing covered class I and class II loci at four-digit resolution. The number of typed donors differed by locus: about 620-640 for A, B, C, DRB1 and DQB1; approximately 520 for DQA1; about 600 for DPA1; and around 470 for DPB1. Roughly five DR-DQ haplotypes were treated as single units for association and clustering because of strong linkage in the cohort. Among almost 400 genotyped donors of the cohort, an average of roughly 240,000 unique TCR beta nucleotide sequences were sequenced per donor, roughly 20% of them non-productive. Overall study outcomes, separate from this receptor: CMV serostatus was the only immune exposure information available for the cohort. Because the 87-base-pair reads could not distinguish some IMGT-functional V segments, including TRBV6-2 and TRBV6-3, those segments were excluded. The classifier was reported to diagnose cytomegalovirus status with high specificity and sensitivity in both the original and validation cohorts. An association between a missense DCLRE1C variant and V-gene and J-gene trimming of TCR beta chains was found in a later genetic analysis and replicated in an independent cohort. The study listed 150 to 200 TCR beta chains as associated with cytomegalovirus. In a later genetic analysis, fewer N-insertions in productive TCRs were reported among donors in an Asian-associated ancestry cluster than the roughly 700-donor mean. The cohort was sequenced for TCR beta chains only, and without alpha or paired-chain data the features that could be detected were limited. In a later analysis, some 17,000 TCR beta sequences were associated with specific HLA alleles at a false discovery rate of 0.05. Several of the top co-occurrence clusters appeared to be linked to parvovirus B19, influenza, CMV and Epstein-Barr virus, according to a later analysis. A later analysis found that TCR association rates varied across HLA loci, with DRB1 alleles showing the most associated TCRs and HLA-C alleles the fewest. Broadly in line with IMGT annotations, most TCR beta V segments showed up in productive rearrangements about 87% or about 30% of the time in an earlier analysis of 450 to 750 of the donors. Most TCR sequences were observed very rarely across donors, whereas some public TCRs were present in many individuals. A further reported finding was that TCR beta sequences accurately predicted the HLA-A and HLA-B alleles for most subjects in the first cohort. In a later analysis, HLA-associated TCR beta chains were found to be more clonally expanded and to have lower generation probabilities than equally common non-associated chains. Correlated functional status among segregating V segments might reflect linkage disequilibrium, but an unknown experimental factor could not be ruled out. Sequencing depth was assumed to be roughly uniform across donors in the presence/absence analyses, though that assumption may not hold. A cluster of highly shared sequence variants was judged likely to be a technical artifact of the sequencing pipeline. Three of the identified cytomegalovirus-associated TCR beta chains were confirmed in vitro to be specific for cytomegalovirus antigens. A later analysis found that most CMV-associated TCR beta chains appeared HLA-restricted, with HLA associations seemingly driven largely by CMV exposure. Roughly 15 rarely observed V segments, including chromosome 9 orphons, were excluded from the earlier analysis of just under 600 of the donors because counts were too low. The authors suggested that the approach could potentially be extended to other disease states and immunological phenotypes. When HLA alleles, especially DR and DQ, strongly co-occurred, attributing TCR associations to individual alleles was difficult. Because HLA typing was unavailable for some donors at each locus, only the typed subset was used in association tests.

A note on this clone: Its antigen remains undetermined. Base quality data are lacking; no much larger clone is found one base away.

In the germline V gene (reference sequence), CDR1 corresponds to MNHEY and CDR2 to SMNVEV. The CDR3 runs 14 residues from the cysteine to the phenylalanine. The entry retains the CDR3 DNA only, 42 bases that are in frame from base 1. V is pruned by 2 bases and J by 5 bases, leaving 1 base of the junction without a gene match. The library was prepared using the immunoSEQ multiplex PCR assay. The multiplex PCR relied on a mix of 60 forward primers for TCR Vbeta segments and 13 reverse primers for TCR Jbeta segments. Amplification of the CDR3 region of rearranged TCR beta genes was performed with a multiplex PCR assay on genomic DNA. On the Illumina HiSeq System, the amplified TCR beta libraries were sequenced as 87-base-pair reads. On the authors' methods: A later analysis counted 65 million to 90 million unique TCR beta chains across the 640 or so repertoires, and 9 million to 14 million of these chains were shared by at least two donors. Raw reads were error-corrected and collapsed into unique sequences with a nearest-neighbor algorithm that merged closely related sequences to remove PCR and sequencing errors. To assign V, D and J gene segments, CDR3 sequences were aligned to IMGT reference sequences. For a sequence to be retained, a match of at least six nucleotides to both a V gene segment and a J gene segment was required. Rearrangements were called productive when the CDR3 lacked stop codons and stayed in frame with V and J; all others were non-productive. Following IMGT convention, CDR3 was defined as the stretch from the second conserved V-encoded cysteine up to the conserved J-encoded phenylalanine. The earlier analysis of some 600 of the donors excluded sequences that lacked an unambiguous match to a single V gene segment. In an earlier analysis of 450 to 700 of the donors, V segments were called functional above 56.7% productive rearrangements and were called segregating when the between-donor standard deviation exceeded 5%. A statistical classification framework was developed to diagnose cytomegalovirus status using the catalog of TCR beta chain sequences. In a later analysis, TCR nucleotide sequences were compared against IMGT/GENE-DB human TR gene sequences so that V and J genes could be assigned. A later analysis assigned CDR3 sequences and most-parsimonious VDJ recombination scenarios with the TCRdist pipeline. In a later analysis, every TCR beta chain was defined by the combination of its CDR3 amino acid sequence and its V-gene family, and reads without a unique V-gene family were dropped. To address suspected cross-contamination and a sequencing artifact, a later analysis removed some 620 highly shared, low-generation-probability nucleotide sequences. In a later analysis, a clonal expansion index for each public chain was calculated from normalized within-repertoire ranks of inferred template counts. A later analysis computed generation probabilities with a VDJ recombination model fitted to out-of-frame rearrangements, and checked the results against IGoR. A later analysis scored TCR-TCR, TCR-HLA and TCR-CMV co-occurrence with hypergeometric tests, applying a repertoire-size bias correction to TCR pairs. False discovery rates were estimated in a later analysis by permuting HLA or CMV assignments 20 times. In a later analysis, co-occurring TCRs were grouped using DBSCAN, and TCRdist sequence similarity was added for clustering within HLA-allele-positive subsets. Repertoires with fewer than 30,000 or more than 120,000 public chains, plus five repertoires with anomalous nucleotide sharing, were excluded from co-occurrence clustering. The table comes from immuneACCESS by way of TCRdb, which keeps in-frame sequences with V and J called. Part of the clones is missing from these tables; in studies checked, under half for an unresolved V gene and the rest for unknown reasons. The V and J calls and clone size come from that table; D and trimming were worked out from the DNA. The sample includes roughly 110,000 clones, with over 70% observed a single time. Jointly, the top ten make up about 2.8% of the sample.

In total, roughly 670 healthy bone marrow donors made up the cohort. At the time of sampling, every cohort member was nominally healthy, though immune exposures that went unrecorded were likely present. The donor tested CMV seronegative and was one of the 352 seronegative cohort members. A peripheral blood sample was collected from each donor, and TCR beta sequencing was performed on peripheral blood mononuclear cells. The Qiagen DNeasy Blood Extraction Kit was used to extract genomic DNA from the blood cell samples. The chain employs TRBV27 and TRBJ1-5; a stretch of 9 junction bases matches TRBD1. The sequencing sample was made of PBMCs. The sequence derives from a female donor in good health and CMV-seronegative. The CDR3: CASSLRTGDQPQHF. The nucleotide sequence is given as TGTGCCAGCAGTTTAAGGACAGGGGATCAGCCCCAGCATTTT.